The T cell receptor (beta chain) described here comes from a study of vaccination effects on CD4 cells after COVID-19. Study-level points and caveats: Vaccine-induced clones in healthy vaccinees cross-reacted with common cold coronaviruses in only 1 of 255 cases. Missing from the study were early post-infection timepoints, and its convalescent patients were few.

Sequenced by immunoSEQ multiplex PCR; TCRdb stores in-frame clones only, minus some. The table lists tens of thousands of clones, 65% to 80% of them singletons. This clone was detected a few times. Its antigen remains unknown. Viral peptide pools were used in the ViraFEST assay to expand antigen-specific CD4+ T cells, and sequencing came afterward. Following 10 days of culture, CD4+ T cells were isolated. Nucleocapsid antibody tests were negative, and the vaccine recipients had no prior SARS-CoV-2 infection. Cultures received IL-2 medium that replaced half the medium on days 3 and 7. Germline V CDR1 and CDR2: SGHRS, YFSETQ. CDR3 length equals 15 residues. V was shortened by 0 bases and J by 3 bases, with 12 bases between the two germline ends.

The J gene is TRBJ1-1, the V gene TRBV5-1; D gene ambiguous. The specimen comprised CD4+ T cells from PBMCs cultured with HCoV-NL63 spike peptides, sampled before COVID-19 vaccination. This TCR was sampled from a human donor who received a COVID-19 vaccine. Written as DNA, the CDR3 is TGCGCCAGCAGCTTGGACTTAGCGCCCTACACTGAAGCTTTCTTT. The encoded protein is CASSLDLAPYTEAFF.